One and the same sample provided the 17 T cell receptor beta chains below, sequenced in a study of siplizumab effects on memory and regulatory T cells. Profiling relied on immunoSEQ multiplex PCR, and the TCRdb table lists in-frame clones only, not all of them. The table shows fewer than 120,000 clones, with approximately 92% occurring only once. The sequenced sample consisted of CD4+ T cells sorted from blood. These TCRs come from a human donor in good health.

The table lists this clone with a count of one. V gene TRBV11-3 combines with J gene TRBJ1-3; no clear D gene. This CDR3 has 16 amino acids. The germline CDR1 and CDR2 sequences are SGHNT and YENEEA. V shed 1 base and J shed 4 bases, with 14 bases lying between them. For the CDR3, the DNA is TGTGCCAGCAGCTTAGGAGGAAAGGGAGCCGGAAACACCATATATTTT. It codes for CASSLGGKGAGNTIYF.

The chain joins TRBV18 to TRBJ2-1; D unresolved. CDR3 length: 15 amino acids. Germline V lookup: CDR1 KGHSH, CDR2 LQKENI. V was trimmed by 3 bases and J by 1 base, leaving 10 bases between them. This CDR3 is CASSPIHRSYNEQFF. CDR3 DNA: TGTGCCAGCTCACCGATTCACAGATCCTACAATGAGCAGTTCTTC.

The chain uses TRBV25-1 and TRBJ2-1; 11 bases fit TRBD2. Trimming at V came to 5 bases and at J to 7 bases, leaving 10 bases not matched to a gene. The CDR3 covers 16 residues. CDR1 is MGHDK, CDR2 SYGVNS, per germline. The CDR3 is CASSSLLAGGRNEQFF. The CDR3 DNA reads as TGTGCCAGCAGTTCCCTCCTAGCGGGGGGTAGGAATGAGCAGTTCTTC. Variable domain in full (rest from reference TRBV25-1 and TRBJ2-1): EADIYQTPRYLVIGTGKKITLECSQTMGHDKMYWYQQDPGMELHLIHYSYGVNSTEKGDLSSESTVSRIRTEHFPLTLESARPSHTSQYLCASSSLLAGGRNEQFFGPGTRLTVL.

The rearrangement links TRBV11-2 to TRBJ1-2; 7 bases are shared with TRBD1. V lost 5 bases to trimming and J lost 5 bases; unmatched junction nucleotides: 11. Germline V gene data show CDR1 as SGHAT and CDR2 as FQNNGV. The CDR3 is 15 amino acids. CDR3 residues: CASSRTTGTAYGYTF. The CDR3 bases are TGTGCCAGCAGCCGAACTACCGGGACAGCTTATGGCTACACCTTC.

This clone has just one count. The CDR3 bases are TGTGCCAGCAGCTCCGCCGGGACAGGGTCGGGTAGCGAGACCCAGTACTTC. Protein sequence: CASSSAGTGSGSETQYF. V is TRBV5-4 and J is TRBJ2-5; 9 bases align to TRBD1. V dropped 3 bases and J dropped 5; count of bases not matched to a gene: 14. The CDR3 covers 17 residues. Germline-derived CDR1 and CDR2 are SGHNT and YYREEE (reference sequence).

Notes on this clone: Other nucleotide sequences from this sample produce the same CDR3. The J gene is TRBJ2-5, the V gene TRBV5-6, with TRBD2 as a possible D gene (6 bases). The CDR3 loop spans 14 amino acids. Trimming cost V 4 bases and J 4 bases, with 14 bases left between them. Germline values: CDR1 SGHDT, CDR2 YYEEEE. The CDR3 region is CASSITGTGETQYF. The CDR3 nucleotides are TGTGCCAGCAGCATTACCGGGACTGGAGAGACCCAGTACTTC.

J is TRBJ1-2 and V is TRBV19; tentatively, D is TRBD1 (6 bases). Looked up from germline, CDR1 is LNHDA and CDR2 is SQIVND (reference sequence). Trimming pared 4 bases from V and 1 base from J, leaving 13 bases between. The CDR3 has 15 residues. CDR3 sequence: CASSKQGAINYGYTF. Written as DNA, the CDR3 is TGTGCCAGTAGTAAACAGGGAGCGATTAACTATGGCTACACCTTC.

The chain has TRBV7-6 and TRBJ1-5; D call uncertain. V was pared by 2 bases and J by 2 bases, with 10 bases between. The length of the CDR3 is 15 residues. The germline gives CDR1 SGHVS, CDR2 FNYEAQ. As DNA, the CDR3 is TGTGCCAGCAGCTTAACGGGCGGTGGCAATCAGCCCCAGCATTTT. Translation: CASSLTGGGNQPQHF.

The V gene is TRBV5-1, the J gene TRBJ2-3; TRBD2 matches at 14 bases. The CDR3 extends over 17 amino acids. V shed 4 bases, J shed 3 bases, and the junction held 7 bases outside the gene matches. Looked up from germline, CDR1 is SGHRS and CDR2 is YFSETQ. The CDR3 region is CASSTGTSGGATDTQYF. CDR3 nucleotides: TGCGCCAGCAGCACGGGGACTAGCGGGGGTGCTACAGATACGCAGTATTTT.

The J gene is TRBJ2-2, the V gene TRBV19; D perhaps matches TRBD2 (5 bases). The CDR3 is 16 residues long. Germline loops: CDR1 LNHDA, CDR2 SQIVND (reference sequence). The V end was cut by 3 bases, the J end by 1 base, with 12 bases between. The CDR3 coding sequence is TGTGCCAGTAGTATCGGTTACGGACTGAACACCGGGGAGCTGTTTTTT. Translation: CASSIGYGLNTGELFF.

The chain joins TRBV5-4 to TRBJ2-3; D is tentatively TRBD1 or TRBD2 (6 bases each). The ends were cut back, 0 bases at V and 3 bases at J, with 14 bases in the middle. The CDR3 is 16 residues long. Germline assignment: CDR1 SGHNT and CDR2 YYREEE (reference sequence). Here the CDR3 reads CASSLERQGTTDTQYF. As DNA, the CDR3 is TGTGCCAGCAGCTTGGAGCGGCAGGGGACTACAGATACGCAGTATTTT.

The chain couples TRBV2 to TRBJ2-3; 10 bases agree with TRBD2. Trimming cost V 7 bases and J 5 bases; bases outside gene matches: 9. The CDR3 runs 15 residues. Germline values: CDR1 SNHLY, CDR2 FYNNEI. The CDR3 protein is CASNRLAGGVDTQYF. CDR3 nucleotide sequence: TGTGCCAGCAATCGACTAGCGGGCGGCGTAGATACGCAGTATTTT.

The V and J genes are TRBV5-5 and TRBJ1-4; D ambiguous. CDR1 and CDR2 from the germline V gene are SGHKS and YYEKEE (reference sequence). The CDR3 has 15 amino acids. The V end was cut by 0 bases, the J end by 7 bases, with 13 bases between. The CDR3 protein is CASSLATVLTEKLFF. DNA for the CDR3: TGTGCCAGCAGCTTGGCCACAGTCTTAACTGAAAAACTGTTTTTT.

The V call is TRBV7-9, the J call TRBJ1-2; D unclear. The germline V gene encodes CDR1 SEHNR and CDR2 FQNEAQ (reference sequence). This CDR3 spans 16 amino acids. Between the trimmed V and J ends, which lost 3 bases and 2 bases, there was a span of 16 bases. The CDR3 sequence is CASSFSTERSNYGYTF. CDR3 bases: TGTGCCAGCAGCTTCTCGACGGAAAGAAGCAACTATGGCTACACCTTC. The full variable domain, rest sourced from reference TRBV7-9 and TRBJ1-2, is DTGVSQNPRHKITKRGQNVTFRCDPISEHNRLYWYRQTLGQGPEFLTYFQNEAQLEKSRLLSDRFSAERPKGSFSTLEIQRTEQGDSAMYLCASSFSTERSNYGYTFGSGTRLTVV.

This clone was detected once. The CDR3 here is CASSIDSSYEQYF. The CDR3 nucleotides read TGTGCCAGCAGCATCGACAGTTCCTACGAGCAGTACTTC. The chain employs TRBV2 and TRBJ2-7, with D possibly matching TRBD1 (5 bases). V lost 6 bases, J lost 1 base, and 10 bases lay in between. The germline gives CDR1 SNHLY, CDR2 FYNNEI. The CDR3 covers 13 residues.

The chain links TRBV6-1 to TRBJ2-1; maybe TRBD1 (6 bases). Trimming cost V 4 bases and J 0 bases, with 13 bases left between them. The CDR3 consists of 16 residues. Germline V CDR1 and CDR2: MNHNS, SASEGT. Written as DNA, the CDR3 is TGTGCCAGCAGTGGGAGACAGGCGAGCTCCTACAATGAGCAGTTCTTC. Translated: CASSGRQASSYNEQFF.

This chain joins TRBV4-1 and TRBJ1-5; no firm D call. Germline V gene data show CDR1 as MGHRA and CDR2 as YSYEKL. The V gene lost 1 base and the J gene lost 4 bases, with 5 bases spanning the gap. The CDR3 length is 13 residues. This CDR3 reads CASSQALNQPQHF. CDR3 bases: TGCGCCAGCAGCCAAGCCCTAAATCAGCCCCAGCATTTT.